The next 2 T cell receptor beta chains were all read from a single sample in a study of blood T cells in healthy people across ages. Combining a sample-barcoded 5' primer with a J-beta primer mix, a second PCR ran for roughly 7 to 12 cycles. In TCRdb, the 5' RACE reads were re-called with MiXCR into one record per CDR3 protein. The sample gives roughly 570,000 distinct CDR3 sequences, 27% of which show up once; under 20% is in the top ten. Specimen: blood. Every receptor here comes from a woman aged 65 to 85 in good health.

This clonotype was counted a few times. This chain's CDR3 is CASSLDRGTAGELFF. The DNA for the CDR3 is TGCGCCAGCAGCCTTGACAGGGGTACGGCCGGGGAGCTGTTTTTT. This chain uses TRBV4-1 with TRBJ2-2; TRBD1 matches 8 bases. The CDR3 spans 15 residues. V was clipped by 4 bases and J by 6 bases; unmatched bases: 7. Germline V gives CDR1 MGHRA, CDR2 YSYEKL.

The CDR3 sequence: CASSLLARTSSNEQFF. The CDR3, as DNA: TGTGCCAGCAGCTTGCTTGCCCGGACTAGTTCCAATGAGCAGTTCTTC. This chain links TRBV7-2 with TRBJ2-5; the match to TRBD2 covers 7 bases. The J call is in doubt because the DNA end fits TRBJ2-1 better. The CDR3 loop spans 16 amino acids. Germline V gene data show CDR1 as SGHTA and CDR2 as FQGNSA.